This T cell receptor (beta chain) was sequenced for a study of blood T cell repertoires in COVID-19. Study background: Whether acute or convalescent, the COVID-19 samples came from the United States, Italy and Spain. PBMCs, B-cell-depleted T cells, or T cells provided the cDNA or gDNA that made up the material.

As handled by the study authors: Researchers report that nucleated cell counts were estimated from reference gene primer amplification. Data came from immunoSEQ multiplex PCR; TCRdb stores just in-frame clones and leaves some out. V, J and clone size derive from that table, while D and trimming were established from the DNA sequence. The data hold a few hundred thousand clones, with approximately 90% observed a single time. Germline loops: CDR1 SQVTM, CDR2 ANQGSEA. The V end lost 7 bases, the J end lost 3 bases, and 10 bases lay between the germline ends. CDR3 size: 12 residues. This clonotype was obtained from a woman between 45 and 65 years old with active or convalescent COVID-19. The genes are TRBV29-1 and TRBJ2-1; tentatively, D is TRBD2 (5 bases). The specimen was peripheral blood. CDR3 in DNA: TGCAGCGCCGATACTAGCTACAATGAGCAGTTCTTC. It encodes CSADTSYNEQFF.